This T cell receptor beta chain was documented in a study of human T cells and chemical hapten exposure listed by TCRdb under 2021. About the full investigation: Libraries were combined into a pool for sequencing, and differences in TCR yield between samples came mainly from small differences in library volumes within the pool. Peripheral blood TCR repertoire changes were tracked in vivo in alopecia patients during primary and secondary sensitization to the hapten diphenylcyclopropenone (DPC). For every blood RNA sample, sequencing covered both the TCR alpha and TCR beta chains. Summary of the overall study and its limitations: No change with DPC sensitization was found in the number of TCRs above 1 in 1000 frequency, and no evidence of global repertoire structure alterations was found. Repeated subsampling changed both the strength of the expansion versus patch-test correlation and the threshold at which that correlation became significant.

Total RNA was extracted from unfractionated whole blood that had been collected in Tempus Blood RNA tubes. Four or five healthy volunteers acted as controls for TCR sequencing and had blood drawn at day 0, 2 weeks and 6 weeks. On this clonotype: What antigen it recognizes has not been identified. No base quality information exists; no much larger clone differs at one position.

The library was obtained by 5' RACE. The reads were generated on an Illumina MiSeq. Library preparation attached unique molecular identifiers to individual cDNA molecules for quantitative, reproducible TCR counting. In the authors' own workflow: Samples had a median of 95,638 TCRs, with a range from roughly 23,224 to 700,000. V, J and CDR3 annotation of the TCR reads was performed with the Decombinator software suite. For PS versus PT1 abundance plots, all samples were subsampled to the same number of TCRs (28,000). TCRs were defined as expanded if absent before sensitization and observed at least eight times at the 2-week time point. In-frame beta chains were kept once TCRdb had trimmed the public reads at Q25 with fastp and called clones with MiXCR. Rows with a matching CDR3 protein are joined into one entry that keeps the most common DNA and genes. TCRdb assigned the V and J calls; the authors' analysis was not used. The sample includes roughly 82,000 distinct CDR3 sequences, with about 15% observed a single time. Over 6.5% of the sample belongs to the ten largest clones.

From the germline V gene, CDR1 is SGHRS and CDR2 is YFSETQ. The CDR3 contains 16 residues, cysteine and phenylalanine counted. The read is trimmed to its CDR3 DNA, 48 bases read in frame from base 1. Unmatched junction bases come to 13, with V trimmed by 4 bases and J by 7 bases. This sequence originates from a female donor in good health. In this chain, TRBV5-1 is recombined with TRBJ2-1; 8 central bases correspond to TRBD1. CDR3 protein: CASSPRGAGGANEQFF. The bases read TGCGCCAGCAGCCCGAGAGGGGCAGGGGGCGCGAATGAGCAGTTCTTC.